This T cell receptor beta chain comes out of a study of control samples from healthy donors and cancer patients. Sequencing used immunoSEQ multiplex PCR; TCRdb keeps in-frame clones, though not all of them. The table lists around 150,000 clones, 90% to 95% of them singletons, with around 13% in the top ten. This clone came up once. The TCR was taken from a man in his fifties or sixties with colorectal cancer. The sequenced material came from PBMCs.

In nucleotides, the CDR3 is TGCGCCAGCAGCCCGAATCGGGGGGGCTACGAGCAGTACTTC. Residues: CASSPNRGGYEQYF. The J gene is TRBJ2-7, the V gene TRBV10-1, with 8 bases identical to TRBD2. Germline V lookup: CDR1 WNHNN, CDR2 SYGVQD (reference sequence). After removal of 6 bases from V and 3 bases from J, the junction contained 7 bases not matched to a gene. This CDR3 has 14 amino acids.